This TCR beta chain was sequenced for a study of vaccination and CD4 T cells after COVID-19. The table lists this clonotype with a few counts. Its antigen remains unidentified. Time point indicated: late sampling 161 to 241 days after vaccination in a few convalescent patients. Sample treatment: roughly 10-day PBMC culture with coronavirus spike peptide pools or control peptides (ViraFEST assay). Oncomine TCR Beta short-read sequencing was applied to DNA from cultured CD4+ T cells. TCRdb recomputed calls from the PCR reads with MiXCR, one row per CDR3 protein. Of tens of thousands of distinct CDR3 sequences listed, less than 35% were seen once; the top ten hold over 9.5%. V gave up 1 base and J gave up 2 bases, with 6 bases separating them. The CDR3 totals 14 residues. The germline gives CDR1 MNHEY, CDR2 SMNVEV (reference sequence). General study results and limits: Convalescent patients' median share of reactive clones seen only post-vaccination was 80% to 90%.

The chain couples TRBV27 to TRBJ2-1; D not certain. The source is a human donor who had recovered from COVID-19. This material consisted of CD4+ T cells from blood, cultured in vitro, taken about 7 months after SARS-CoV-2 vaccination. CDR3 residues: CASSLYRTYNEQFF. CDR3 DNA: TGTGCCAGCAGTTTATACCGGACCTACAATGAGCAGTTCTTC.